These 30 T cell receptor beta chains were all obtained from the same sample, sequenced in a study of patients and donors after allogeneic stem cell transplantation (dated by TCRdb to the early 2020s). The library came from RT-PCR. The run used a NextSeq 550. TCRdb trimmed the raw reads at Q25, called clones with MiXCR and kept productive beta chains. CDR3 protein duplicates are merged, each entry listing the most common genes and DNA. For this sample the table gives roughly 250,000 distinct CDR3 sequences, of which 13% to 15% were detected only once. Roughly 10% of the sample belongs to the ten largest clones. The specimen was blood, either unsorted or a sorted T cell fraction (not recorded which). These receptors all stem from a human donor who was either an allogeneic HSCT recipient or a stem cell or donor lymphocyte infusion donor (not recorded which). It is not recorded whose cells these are; they may come from a transplant donor.

J is TRBJ1-3 and V is TRBV12-3 or TRBV12-4; no clear D. The length of the CDR3 is 13 residues. Trimming took off 3 bases at V and 7 bases at J, with 10 bases between the two ends. The CDR3 DNA is TGTGCCAGCAGTTTGGCGGGATCTAACACCATATATTTT. Translating it yields CASSLAGSNTIYF.

There are a few counts of this clonotype. As DNA, the CDR3 is TGTGCCAGCATTCCCGACAGGGACTGGAAAGAGACCCAGTACTTC. This encodes CASIPDRDWKETQYF. V and J are TRBV21-1 and TRBJ2-5; the table's D gene call, TRBD1, was not cross checked with the DNA. TRBV21-1 is reported as a pseudogene. There are 15 residues in the CDR3.

This clonotype was detected only a few times. The chain couples TRBV11-2 to TRBJ2-7, with 10 bases that match TRBD2. After removal of 8 bases from V and 5 bases from J, the junction contained 6 bases not matched to a gene. The CDR3 spans 13 residues. Germline V gene lookup returns CDR1 SGHAT and CDR2 FQNNGV. CDR3 sequence (DNA): TGTGCCAGCCGCCGTGGACTAGCGGACGAGCAGTACTTC. It translates to CASRRGLADEQYF.

The genes are TRBV12-3 or TRBV12-4 and TRBJ2-7; 9 bases match TRBD1. CDR3 length: 15 amino acids. V shed 11 bases, J shed 5 bases, and the junction held 16 bases outside the gene matches. CDR3 sequence reads: CACKKNRGRRDEQYF. In DNA, the CDR3 is TGTGCCTGCAAAAAAAACAGGGGGCGAAGAGACGAGCAGTACTTC.

This clonotype was observed a handful of times. V usage is TRBV9 and J usage is TRBJ2-2; TRBD2 matches at 10 bases. CDR1 and CDR2 from the germline V gene are SGDLS and YYNGEE. Trimming took 0 bases from V and 3 from J; bases not matched to a gene: 5. The CDR3 is made up of 17 amino acids. The CDR3 is CASSVEGLARDTGELFF. The CDR3 bases are TGTGCCAGCAGCGTAGAGGGACTAGCGCGGGACACCGGGGAGCTGTTTTTT.

The rearrangement joins TRBV7-2 to TRBJ2-3; perhaps TRBD1 as D (6 bases). V gave up 3 bases and J gave up 2 bases, with 15 bases separating them. Per germline, CDR1 SGHTA and CDR2 FQGNSA. This CDR3 contains 16 residues. CDR3 sequence (DNA): TGTGCCAGCAGCTTGGGACATGCCGGCTTCACAGATACGCAGTATTTT. Its protein product is CASSLGHAGFTDTQYF.

This clonotype was seen more than once but under ten times. V gene TRBV6-4 combines with J gene TRBJ2-2, with 13 bases aligning to TRBD2. V was pared by 6 bases and J by 1 base, with 2 bases of the junction left unmatched. From germline, CDR1 is MRHNA and CDR2 SNTAGT. CDR3 length: 16 amino acids. This chain's CDR3 is CASSRTSGGNTGELFF. CDR3 sequence (DNA): TGTGCCAGCAGCCGGACTAGCGGGGGGAACACCGGGGAGCTGTTTTTT.

The chain uses TRBV4-3 and TRBJ1-2; tentative D call: TRBD1 (6 bases). CDR1 and CDR2 from the germline V gene are LGHNA and YSLEER. V shed 1 base and J shed 5 bases, with 14 bases lying between them. This CDR3 has 15 residues. The CDR3 loop is CASSQALGQGYGYTF. The CDR3, as DNA: TGCGCCAGCAGCCAAGCTTTGGGGCAGGGGTATGGCTACACCTTC.

This clonotype appeared a few times. The V gene is TRBV6-1, the J gene TRBJ1-1; D may be TRBD1 (6 bases). Germline CDR1 reads MNHNS; CDR2 reads SASEGT. This CDR3 contains 12 residues. The V and J ends lost 2 bases and 10 bases respectively, with 11 bases between them. The CDR3 loop reads CASSERGGVAFF. The CDR3 nucleotides are TGTGCCAGCAGTGAAAGGGGGGGAGTAGCTTTCTTT.

This clonotype has just a few counts. V and J are TRBV5-4 and TRBJ1-2; no reliable D call. There are 14 residues in the CDR3. Trimming took off 5 bases at V and 1 base at J, with 12 bases between the two ends. Per germline, CDR1 SGHNT and CDR2 YYREEE (reference sequence). The CDR3, as DNA: TGTGCCAGCAGTACAATAGAGATTAACTATGGCTACACCTTC. Protein sequence: CASSTIEINYGYTF.

The V gene is TRBV29-1, the J gene TRBJ2-5; perhaps TRBD1 as D (5 bases). CDR1 SQVTM and CDR2 ANQGSEA come from the germline V gene. This CDR3 region has 11 residues. The V and J ends lost 5 bases and 3 bases respectively, with 7 bases between them. The CDR3 spells CSVSREETQYF. CDR3 DNA: TGCAGCGTTAGCAGGGAAGAGACCCAGTACTTC.

This clonotype occurred many times. The chain couples TRBV6-1 to TRBJ2-1; 12 positions match TRBD2. From germline, CDR1 is MNHNS and CDR2 SASEGT. V lost 6 bases and J lost 5; bases outside the gene matches: 8. The CDR3 loop spans 16 amino acids. The CDR3 DNA reads as TGTGCCAGCAGGGCCCGGACTAGCGGGAACAACAATGAGCAGTTCTTC. Translating it yields CASRARTSGNNNEQFF.

The chain uses TRBV19 and TRBJ2-2; TRBD1 matches at 10 bases. With V trimmed by 5 bases and J by 4 bases, 4 bases remained unmatched. This CDR3 spans 15 amino acids. The V gene's germline CDR1 is LNHDA and CDR2 SQIVND (reference sequence). CDR3 loop: CASSGGTGVTGELFF. The DNA of the CDR3 is TGTGCCAGTAGTGGAGGGACAGGGGTCACCGGGGAGCTGTTTTTT. The entire variable domain, with the rest obtained from reference TRBV19 and TRBJ2-2, is as follows: DGGITQSPKYLFRKEGQNVTLSCEQNLNHDAMYWYRQDPGQGLRLIYYSQIVNDFQKGDIAEGYSVSREKKESFPLTVTSAQKNPTAFYLCASSGGTGVTGELFFGEGSRLTVL.

This clonotype was recorded many times. V gene TRBV6-5 combines with J gene TRBJ1-2; 9 bases are a match to TRBD1. This CDR3 has 15 amino acids. V lost 2 bases, J lost 5 bases, and 6 bases stayed unmatched. CDR1 MNHEY and CDR2 SVGAGI come from the germline V gene. CDR3 residues: CASSYSSTGGYGYTF. CDR3 sequence (DNA): TGTGCCAGCAGTTACAGTTCGACAGGGGGATATGGCTACACCTTC.

This clonotype came up a few times. The chain recombines TRBV7-3 with TRBJ1-1; the match to TRBD1 covers 9 bases. The trim removed 5 bases at V and 1 base at J, leaving 8 bases unmatched. Germline values: CDR1 SGHTA, CDR2 FQGTGA. The CDR3 runs to 16 residues. For the CDR3, the DNA is TGTGCCAGCAGCGCCGCCGGGACAGGGTCGAACACTGAAGCTTTCTTT. Protein product: CASSAAGTGSNTEAFF.

The table lists this clonotype with a few counts. The chain employs TRBV4-3 and TRBJ2-2; a possible D gene is TRBD1 (6 bases). Germline V gives CDR1 LGHNA, CDR2 YSLEER. Trimming stripped 4 bases from V and 6 bases from J, with 15 bases between. The CDR3 runs 15 residues. This CDR3 is CASSPQNRVPGELFF. The CDR3 coding sequence is TGCGCCAGCAGCCCGCAGAACAGGGTGCCCGGGGAGCTGTTTTTT.

This clonotype has just a few counts. V gene TRBV20-1 combines with J gene TRBJ2-1; the D call may be TRBD1 or TRBD2 (5 bases each). V was trimmed by 3 bases and J by 3 bases, leaving 6 bases between them. The CDR3 loop spans 12 amino acids. CDR1 DFQATT and CDR2 SNEGSKA come from the germline V gene (reference sequence). The CDR3 DNA reads TGCAGTGCTAGGGGGGTCTACAATGAGCAGTTCTTC. As protein: CSARGVYNEQFF.

There are a few counts of this clonotype. The rearrangement uses TRBV19 and TRBJ1-1, with D uncertain. Germline CDR1 and CDR2: LNHDA and SQIVND (reference sequence). Trimming took off 6 bases at V and 7 bases at J, with 12 bases between the two ends. The CDR3 is 12 amino acids. The chain's CDR3 is CASSGPGGEAFF. For the CDR3, the DNA is TGTGCCAGTAGCGGGCCGGGAGGTGAAGCTTTCTTT. The entire variable domain, with the rest obtained from reference TRBV19 and TRBJ1-1, is as follows: DGGITQSPKYLFRKEGQNVTLSCEQNLNHDAMYWYRQDPGQGLRLIYYSQIVNDFQKGDIAEGYSVSREKKESFPLTVTSAQKNPTAFYLCASSGPGGEAFFGQGTRLTVV.

This clonotype was observed a few times. This chain uses TRBV21-1 with TRBJ1-2. TRBV21-1 is annotated as a pseudogene. This CDR3 region has 12 residues. CDR3 loop: CARKYGSQSYTF. CDR3 DNA sequence: TGTGCCAGGAAGTACGGCAGCCAGAGCTACACCTTC.

This clonotype was detected ten times or more. The chain employs TRBV7-2 and TRBJ2-1; D not certain. Germline V lookup: CDR1 SGHTA, CDR2 FQGNSA. This CDR3 is built from 17 residues. With 5 bases removed from V and 2 bases from J, the gap between germline ends came to 19 bases. CDR3 nucleotide sequence: TGTGCCAGCAGCCTACCGAATGGGTTTAGGACCTACAATGAGCAGTTCTTC. This gives the protein CASSLPNGFRTYNEQFF.

This clonotype has at least ten counts. The chain links TRBV5-1 to TRBJ2-7; 7 bases agree with TRBD1. Losses at the gene ends were 3 bases for V and 6 bases for J; bases not matched to a gene: 9. The CDR3 covers 14 residues. CDR1 and CDR2 from the germline V gene are SGHRS and YFSETQ. In DNA form, the CDR3 reads TGCGCCAGCAGCTATAGACAGGGTGGGGGCGAGCAGTACTTC. Protein: CASSYRQGGGEQYF.

This clonotype was observed at least ten times. The chain has TRBV5-4 and TRBJ1-2, with 7 nucleotides matching TRBD1. Germline V gives CDR1 SGHNT, CDR2 YYREEE (reference sequence). V lost 9 bases to trimming and J lost 2 bases; unmatched junction nucleotides: 7. The CDR3 totals 13 residues. DNA of the CDR3: TGTGCCACCGCCGAGGGACAGAACTATGGCTACACCTTC. Encoded protein: CATAEGQNYGYTF.

The table lists this clonotype with a few counts. The CDR3 DNA sequence: TGTGCCACCAGTGATAAGACAGCGGAGACCCAGTACTTC. The encoded protein is CATSDKTAETQYF. The rearrangement uses TRBV24-1 and TRBJ2-5; perhaps TRBD1 as D (5 bases). V lost 3 bases and J lost 5, with 9 bases in between. The CDR3 runs to 13 residues. The V gene's germline CDR1 is KGHDR and CDR2 SFDVKD.

The chain joins TRBV2 to TRBJ2-7, with a possible D match to TRBD2 (6 bases). CDR1 and CDR2 from the germline V gene are SNHLY and FYNNEI. Trimming removed 11 bases at V and 3 bases at J, with 17 bases between. The CDR3 length is 13 residues. The CDR3 reads CAHRGMGGYEQYF. CDR3 DNA: TGTGCCCATAGGGGTATGGGAGGCTACGAGCAGTACTTC. The full variable domain, rest sourced from reference TRBV2 and TRBJ2-7, is EPEVTQTPSHQVTQMGQEVILRCVPISNHLYFYWYRQILGQKVEFLVSFYNNEISEKSEIFDDQFSVERPDGSNFTLKIRSTKLEDSAMYFCAHRGMGGYEQYFGPGTRLTVT.

The chain carries TRBV7-6 and TRBJ2-1; 8 bases match TRBD2. Germline V gives CDR1 SGHVS, CDR2 FNYEAQ. The junction had 9 bases not matched to a gene; V was cut back by 4 bases and J by 4 bases. The CDR3 covers 16 residues. CDR3 region: CASSSFGREGYNEQFF. The CDR3 bases are TGTGCCAGCAGCTCATTCGGGAGGGAAGGGTACAATGAGCAGTTCTTC.

This clonotype has ten or more counts. The V call is TRBV12-3 or TRBV12-4, the J call TRBJ2-2; D ambiguous. V lost 10 bases and J 4 bases, leaving 25 bases between the germline ends. There are 17 residues in the CDR3. DNA of the CDR3: TGTGCCATCCTACCCGCCCCAGTCTTAGAGATCACCGGGGAGCTGTTTTTT. Protein: CAILPAPVLEITGELFF.

This clonotype has only a few counts. The V call is TRBV24-1, the J call TRBJ2-5, with TRBD2 as a possible D gene (5 bases). Trimming shortened V by 4 bases and J by 4 bases, and 9 bases separated the two germline ends. This CDR3 is 13 amino acids long. CDR1 and CDR2 from the germline V gene are KGHDR and SFDVKD. The CDR3 sequence: CATSETGRETQYF. The CDR3 DNA sequence: TGTGCCACCAGTGAGACGGGGAGAGAGACCCAGTACTTC.

This clonotype appeared a few times. The chain joins TRBV10-3 to TRBJ2-1, with TRBD2 as a possible D gene (6 bases). The CDR3 has 15 residues. V was pared by 6 bases and J by 4 bases, with 16 bases between. From germline, CDR1 is ENHRY and CDR2 SYGVKD. DNA for the CDR3: TGTGCCATCAGAAGCACGGGAGCGGATTACAATGAGCAGTTCTTC. It codes for CAIRSTGADYNEQFF.

This clonotype came up many times. The CDR3 is CASRPSGRAQNEQFF. The CDR3 nucleotides are TGTGCCAGCAGACCCAGCGGGAGGGCCCAAAATGAGCAGTTCTTC. The V gene is TRBV12-3 or TRBV12-4, the J gene TRBJ2-1; 10 nucleotides line up with TRBD2. V trimming: 6 bases; J trimming: 7 bases; junction bases outside the gene matches: 9. The CDR3 extends over 15 amino acids.

This clonotype was seen ten or more times. The chain employs TRBV6-1 and TRBJ1-1, with TRBD1 matching over 8 bases. Germline CDR1 MNHNS, CDR2 SASEGT. The CDR3 spans 12 residues. V lost 7 bases, J lost 11 bases, and 9 bases stayed unmatched. The CDR3 loop reads CASNFDRGDAFF. The CDR3 coding sequence is TGTGCCAGCAATTTCGACAGGGGTGACGCTTTCTTT.